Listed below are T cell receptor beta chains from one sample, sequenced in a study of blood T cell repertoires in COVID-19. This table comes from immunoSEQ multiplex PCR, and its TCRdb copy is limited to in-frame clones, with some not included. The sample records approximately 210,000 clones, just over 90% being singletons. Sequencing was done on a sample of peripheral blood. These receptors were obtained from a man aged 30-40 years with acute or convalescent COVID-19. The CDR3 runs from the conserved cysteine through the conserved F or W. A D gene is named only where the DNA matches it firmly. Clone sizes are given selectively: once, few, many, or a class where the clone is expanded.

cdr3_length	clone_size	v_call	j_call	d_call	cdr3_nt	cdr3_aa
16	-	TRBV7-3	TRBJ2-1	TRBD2	TGTGCCAGCAGCTTAACGTTGGGGGGAGGGCCAGATGAGCAGTTCTTC	CASSLTLGGGPDEQFF
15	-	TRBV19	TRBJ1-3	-	TGTGCCAGTAGTTCCCAGGCTACCTCTGGAAACACCATATATTTT	CASSSQATSGNTIYF
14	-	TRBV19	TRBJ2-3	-	TGTGCCAGTAGTATGCGGTTAGGCACAGATACGCAGTATTTT	CASSMRLGTDTQYF
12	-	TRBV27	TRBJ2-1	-	TGTGCCAGCAGTTTCAGGGGCCATGAGCAGTTCTTC	CASSFRGHEQFF
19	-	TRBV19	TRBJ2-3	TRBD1	TGTGCCAGTAGTCGCGCCCGACAGGGGGGTCTAGCGGGCACAGATACGCAGTATTTT	CASSRARQGGLAGTDTQYF
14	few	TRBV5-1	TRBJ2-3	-	TGCGCCAGCAGCATAGGGACTAGCACAGATACGCAGTATTTT	CASSIGTSTDTQYF
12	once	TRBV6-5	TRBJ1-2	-	TGTGCCAGCAGTCCCCCAGGGTCTGGCTACACCTTC	CASSPPGSGYTF
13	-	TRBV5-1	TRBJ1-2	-	TGCGCCAGCAGCCTTAACTCTAACTATGGCTACACCTTC	CASSLNSNYGYTF
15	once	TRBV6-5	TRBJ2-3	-	TGTGCCAGTTTCAGGGACTTTGGGCGTGCAGATACGCAGTATTTT	CASFRDFGRADTQYF
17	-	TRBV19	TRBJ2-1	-	TGTGCCAGTAGTATAGACCGAGACAGGCTGGGTTACAATGAGCAGTTCTTC	CASSIDRDRLGYNEQFF
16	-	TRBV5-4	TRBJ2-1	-	TGTGCCAGCAGCTTAGGAGGGAGCCCCTACCTAAATGAGCAGTTCTTC	CASSLGGSPYLNEQFF
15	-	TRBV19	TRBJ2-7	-	TGTGCCAGTAGTATATCACGGGGAAACCCCTACGAGCAGTACTTC	CASSISRGNPYEQYF
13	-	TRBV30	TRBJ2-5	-	TGTGCTACCTCACCGGGAACGGTGGAGACCCAGTACTTC	CATSPGTVETQYF
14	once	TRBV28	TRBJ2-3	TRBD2	TGTGCCAGCAGTCAAGCGGGGGGGCGGGATACGCAGTATTTT	CASSQAGGRDTQYF
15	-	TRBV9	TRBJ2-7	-	TGTGCCAGCAGCGTAGGGAGATTTGGAACCTACGAGCAGTACTTC	CASSVGRFGTYEQYF
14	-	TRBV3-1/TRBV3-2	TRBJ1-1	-	TGTGCCAGCAGCCAATCCGACAGAAGGACTGAAGCTTTCTTT	CASSQSDRRTEAFF
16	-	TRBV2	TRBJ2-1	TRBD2	TGTGCCAGCAGTGAAGGGGTAGCGGGAGGCGACAATGAGCAGTTCTTC	CASSEGVAGGDNEQFF
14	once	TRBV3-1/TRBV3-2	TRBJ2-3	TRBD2	TGTGCCACGGTCGGGGGGGTGAGCACAGATACGCAGTATTTT	CATVGGVSTDTQYF
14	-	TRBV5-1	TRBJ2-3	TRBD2	TGCGCCAGCAGCCAGGGACTAGCGGGAGATACGCAGTATTTT	CASSQGLAGDTQYF
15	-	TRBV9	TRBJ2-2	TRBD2	TGTGCCAGCCGGTCTGGGACTAAGAACACCGGGGAGCTGTTTTTT	CASRSGTKNTGELFF
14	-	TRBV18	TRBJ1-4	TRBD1	TGTGCCAGCTCACCGGGACAGATTAATGAAAAACTGTTTTTT	CASSPGQINEKLFF
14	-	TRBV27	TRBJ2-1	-	TGTGCCAGCAGTTGGAGAGGGAACTACAATGAGCAGTTCTTC	CASSWRGNYNEQFF